Shown below are 27 T cell receptor beta chains from a single sample sequenced in a study of blood T cell repertoires in COVID-19. Clones were sequenced by immunoSEQ multiplex PCR, and TCRdb holds only the in-frame ones, with some missing. The sample carries 90,000 to 120,000 clones, approximately 88% recorded once. Source material: peripheral blood. These TCRs come from a man aged 50-60 years with active or convalescent COVID-19.

The gene calls are TRBV7-9 and TRBJ1-2; the match to TRBD1 covers 10 bases. The CDR3 has 15 residues. With V trimmed by 2 bases and J by 7 bases, 7 bases remained unmatched. Germline assignment: CDR1 SEHNR and CDR2 FQNEAQ (reference sequence). The CDR3 nucleotides are TGTGCCAGCAGCTTAAGAGGGACAGGGGAAAGTGGCTACACCTTC. Translation: CASSLRGTGESGYTF.

This rearrangement joins TRBV7-2 to TRBJ2-5, with 9 bases identical to TRBD2. V was pared by 1 base and J by 0 bases, with 6 bases of the junction left unmatched. CDR3 length: 17 amino acids. Germline V CDR1 and CDR2: SGHTA, FQGNSA. DNA of the CDR3: TGTGCCAGCAGCTTAGGGGCTAGCGGGACAGACCAAGAGACCCAGTACTTC. It is translated as CASSLGASGTDQETQYF.

The chain recombines TRBV6-1 with TRBJ2-5; the D gene is possibly TRBD1 (6 bases). Germline V lookup: CDR1 MNHNS, CDR2 SASEGT. The CDR3 runs 14 residues. The V end lost 2 bases, the J end lost 5 bases, and 12 bases lay between the germline ends. The CDR3 nucleotides are TGTGCCAGCAGTGAATGGGGGACAACTGAGACCCAGTACTTC. This translates into CASSEWGTTETQYF.

This chain links TRBV24-1 with TRBJ2-5; a possible D gene is TRBD1 (6 bases). The CDR3 consists of 16 residues. V was clipped by 0 bases and J by 5 bases, with 15 bases between them. Germline lookup yields CDR1 KGHDR and CDR2 SFDVKD. CDR3 coding DNA: TGTGCCACCAGTGATTTGGGCGGACAGTCCGTTGAGACCCAGTACTTC. Amino acids: CATSDLGGQSVETQYF.

The chain carries TRBV7-2 and TRBJ1-2; perhaps TRBD1 as D (6 bases). The germline gives CDR1 SGHTA, CDR2 FQGNSA. The CDR3 runs 11 residues. CDR3 amino acids: CGEGANYGYTF. The CDR3 DNA reads as TGTGGCGAGGGGGCTAACTATGGCTACACCTTC. Variable domain in full (rest from reference TRBV7-2 and TRBJ1-2): GAGVSQSPSNKVTEKGKDVELRCDPISGHTALYWYRQSLGQGLEFLIYFQGNSAPDKSGLPSDRFSAERTGGSVSTLTIQRTQQEDSAVYLCGEGANYGYTFGSGTRLTVV.

V gene TRBV6-5 combines with J gene TRBJ1-5; 9 nucleotides align to TRBD1. The germline gives CDR1 MNHEY, CDR2 SVGAGI. The CDR3 spans 14 residues. V lost 7 bases to trimming and J lost 4 bases; unmatched junction nucleotides: 5. CDR3: CASIATGGNQPQHF. The CDR3 DNA sequence: TGTGCCAGCATTGCGACAGGGGGAAATCAGCCCCAGCATTTT.

The chain links TRBV15 to TRBJ2-5, with 7 bases that match TRBD2. The CDR3 is made up of 14 amino acids. Germline CDR1 and CDR2: LNHNV and YYDKDF (reference sequence). V shed 8 bases, J shed 1 base, and the junction held 7 bases outside the gene matches. The CDR3: CATGEVAGQETQYF. The DNA of the CDR3 is TGTGCCACCGGGGAGGTAGCGGGCCAAGAGACCCAGTACTTC.

The chain combines TRBV4-2 with TRBJ1-5, with D possibly matching TRBD1 (6 bases). The germline gives CDR1 LGHNA, CDR2 YNFKEQ. V lost 3 bases and J 6 bases, leaving 15 bases between the germline ends. The CDR3 runs to 15 residues. The CDR3 reads CASSQEQGRGQPQHF. The DNA of the CDR3 is TGTGCCAGCAGCCAGGAACAGGGACGGGGTCAGCCCCAGCATTTT.

This clone was recorded at least ten times. V usage is TRBV6-2 or TRBV6-3 and J usage is TRBJ2-5, with a tentative D call TRBD2 (5 bases). Germline V gene data show CDR1 as MNHEY and CDR2 as SVGEGT. The CDR3 contains 14 residues. V was cut by 1 base and J by 6 bases, with 12 bases left in between. This CDR3 reads CASSYLGDGKTQYF. CDR3 sequence (DNA): TGTGCCAGCAGTTACTTGGGAGACGGAAAGACCCAGTACTTC.

V is TRBV29-1 and J is TRBJ2-1; 11 bases line up with TRBD2. This CDR3 is 14 amino acids long. Germline V lookup: CDR1 SQVTM, CDR2 ANQGSEA. Germline trimming cut 3 bases from V and 9 bases from J; bases unmatched to any gene: 7. CDR3 DNA sequence: TGCAGCGTTGACCTAGCGGGAGGAGGTGCTGAGCAGTTCTTC. It translates to CSVDLAGGGAEQFF.

This rearrangement joins TRBV20-1 to TRBJ2-2; D is unresolved. The CDR3 runs to 13 residues. The V gene's germline CDR1 is DFQATT and CDR2 SNEGSKA (reference sequence). V was cut by 5 bases and J by 1 base, with 8 bases left in between. The CDR3 here is CSAREQNTGELFF. CDR3 DNA sequence: TGCAGTGCTCGTGAACAGAACACCGGGGAGCTGTTTTTT.

The chain is built from TRBV19 and TRBJ1-5, with D possibly being TRBD1 (5 bases). Germline values: CDR1 LNHDA, CDR2 SQIVND (reference sequence). The CDR3 contains 15 residues. The V and J ends lost 5 bases and 6 bases respectively, with 17 bases between them. CDR3: CASSSAQGGSQPQHF. CDR3 nucleotide sequence: TGTGCCAGTAGTTCCGCCCAGGGTGGTAGTCAGCCCCAGCATTTT.

This clone was observed once. The chain carries TRBV9 and TRBJ2-7, with a tentative D call TRBD1 (6 bases). This CDR3 spans 14 amino acids. CDR1 is SGDLS, CDR2 YYNGEE, per germline. Trimming removed 6 bases from V and 6 bases from J, with 19 bases in between. DNA of the CDR3: TGTGCCAGCACCCCCGGAACAGGGTGGGCCGAGCAGTACTTC. It yields the protein CASTPGTGWAEQYF.

In its sample, this clone was seen once. The genes are TRBV6-5 and TRBJ1-3; TRBD1 matches at 8 bases. This CDR3 contains 14 residues. J gave up 7 bases and V 6 bases, and 8 bases lay outside the gene matches. CDR1 and CDR2 (germline): MNHEY, SVGAGI. The CDR3 sequence is CASSRTGPVNTIYF. DNA of the CDR3: TGTGCCAGCAGCCGGACAGGGCCAGTCAACACCATATATTTT.

The J gene is TRBJ1-5, the V gene TRBV28; maybe TRBD1 (6 bases). V was trimmed by 8 bases and J by 1 base, leaving 18 bases between them. CDR3 length: 16 amino acids. CDR1 and CDR2 from the germline V gene are MDHEN and SYDVKM. CDR3 region: CASVGQSSWSNQPQHF. DNA of the CDR3: TGTGCCAGCGTTGGACAGTCCTCCTGGAGCAATCAGCCCCAGCATTTT.

This chain joins TRBV28 and TRBJ1-6, with TRBD1 matching 8 bases. The germline V gene encodes CDR1 MDHEN and CDR2 SYDVKM. The CDR3 has 14 residues. The trim removed 6 bases at V and 7 bases at J, leaving 5 bases unmatched. The CDR3 loop reads CASSQGQANSPLHF. The CDR3 DNA reads TGTGCCAGCAGCCAGGGACAGGCAAATTCACCCCTCCACTTT.

The DNA of the CDR3 is TGCGCCAGCAGCTTGGGGTCCACGGGGGGAGAGACCCAGTACTTC. Translated: CASSLGSTGGETQYF. The chain couples TRBV5-1 to TRBJ2-5, with 7 positions matching TRBD2. Germline V gene data show CDR1 as SGHRS and CDR2 as YFSETQ. The CDR3 has 15 residues. The junction had 6 bases not matched to a gene; V was cut back by 0 bases and J by 4 bases.

This clone was seen just once. The chain couples TRBV11-3 to TRBJ1-1, with D perhaps matching TRBD1 (6 bases). The CDR3 sequence is 14 residues long. With 5 bases removed from V and 1 base from J, the gap between germline ends came to 11 bases. Germline assignment: CDR1 SGHNT and CDR2 YENEEA. CDR3 protein: CASSGPGQNTEAFF. The CDR3 nucleotides are TGTGCCAGCAGCGGGCCGGGACAGAACACTGAAGCTTTCTTT.

This chain links TRBV5-1 with TRBJ2-1; D perhaps matches TRBD1 (6 bases). Trimming left V 3 bases short and J 4 bases short, with 8 bases between. CDR3 size: 13 residues. CDR1 is SGHRS, CDR2 YFSETQ, per germline. Written as DNA, the CDR3 is TGCGCCAGCAGCTCGGACAGTTACAATGAGCAGTTCTTC. This sequence encodes CASSSDSYNEQFF.

Concerning this clone itself: The junction departs from germline at one end; a sequencing error may be responsible. The rearrangement joins TRBV9 to TRBJ1-4; TRBD1 is a possible D gene (6 bases). Germline V gene lookup returns CDR1 SGDLS and CDR2 YYNGEE. This CDR3 contains 15 residues. CDR3 loop: CASSSSGQFNEKLFF. The CDR3 coding sequence is TGTGCCAGCAGCTCCTCCGGACAGTTCAATGAAAAGCTGTTTTTT. The full variable domain, in which reference TRBV9 and TRBJ1-4 provide the parts outside the CDR3, is DSGVTQTPKHLITATGQRVTLRCSPRSGDLSVYWYQQSLDQGLQFLIQYYNGEERAKGNILERFSAQQFPDLHSELNLSSLELGDSALYFCASSSSGQFNEKLFFGSGTQLSVL.

The chain employs TRBV19 and TRBJ2-1; D is perhaps TRBD2 (6 bases). CDR1 LNHDA and CDR2 SQIVND come from the germline V gene (reference sequence). Between the trimmed V and J ends, which lost 5 bases and 10 bases, there was a span of 18 bases. This CDR3 is 14 amino acids long. In nucleotides, the CDR3 is TGTGCCAGTAGTCAGCGGGTACAAGGTAGGGAGCAGTTCTTC. This translates into CASSQRVQGREQFF.

J is TRBJ2-1 and V is TRBV12-1; the table assigns TRBD2, which was not confirmed against the DNA. TRBV12-1 is a recognized pseudogene. The CDR3 extends over 17 amino acids. CDR3 amino acids: CASSFGPSGTPFNEQFF. CDR3 nucleotides: TGTGCCAGCAGCTTTGGCCCTAGCGGGACCCCCTTCAATGAGCAGTTCTTC.

The J gene is TRBJ1-1, the V gene TRBV5-1; D unclear. Trimming cost V 1 base and J 2 bases, with 9 bases left between them. CDR1 and CDR2 from the germline V gene are SGHRS and YFSETQ. The CDR3 sequence is 14 residues long. CDR3 sequence reads: CASSLNGDNTEAFF. The CDR3 nucleotides read TGCGCCAGCAGCTTGAACGGTGATAACACTGAAGCTTTCTTT.

This chain links TRBV29-1 with TRBJ1-1, with TRBD1 identical over 7 bases. The germline V gene encodes CDR1 SQVTM and CDR2 ANQGSEA. The CDR3 has 12 amino acids. With 6 bases clipped from V and 4 bases from J, the junction kept 5 bases outside the gene matches. As DNA, the CDR3 is TGCAGCGTGGGACAGTCGGGCACTGAAGCTTTCTTT. This encodes CSVGQSGTEAFF.

J is TRBJ2-6 and V is TRBV15; 7 nucleotides align to TRBD1. Germline CDR1 and CDR2: LNHNV and YYDKDF (reference sequence). The CDR3 loop spans 17 amino acids. J gave up 1 base and V 2 bases, and 5 bases lay outside the gene matches. The chain's CDR3 is CATSRNRGASGANVLTF. In DNA, the CDR3 is TGTGCCACCAGCAGAAACAGGGGTGCGTCTGGGGCCAACGTCCTGACTTTC.

The chain couples TRBV20-1 to TRBJ2-7; no firm D call. Trimming cost V 3 bases and J 7 bases, with 10 bases left between them. Germline V gene data show CDR1 as DFQATT and CDR2 as SNEGSKA (reference sequence). The CDR3 consists of 11 residues. CDR3 sequence: CSASSQYEQYF. The CDR3 DNA is TGCAGTGCTAGTTCTCAGTATGAGCAGTACTTC.

This clone has only a few counts. The V call is TRBV28, the J call TRBJ1-5; no clear D. Germline values: CDR1 MDHEN, CDR2 SYDVKM. V was pared by 3 bases and J by 6 bases, with 12 bases between. The CDR3 loop spans 14 amino acids. CDR3 amino acids: CASSFGGFGQPQHF. As DNA, the CDR3 is TGTGCCAGCAGTTTCGGAGGGTTCGGTCAGCCCCAGCATTTT.